These 11 T cell receptor beta chains share one sample of origin, sequenced in a study of T cell repertoires in cytomegalovirus infection. For these receptors, no antigen is known. One entry per CDR3 protein, called by TCRdb with MiXCR from the reads. The table records some 920,000 distinct CDR3 sequences, approximately 31% of them present only once. The sequences come from cultured CD8+ T cells from PBMCs, collected from culture after CMV antigen stimulation. These receptors were taken from a human donor in good health (CMV status not recorded). Some clones in this sample may be carry-over from other donors' samples.

The table lists this clonotype with a few counts. The chain combines TRBV6-1 with TRBJ1-2; 8 bases align to TRBD1. J lost 7 bases, V lost 4 bases, and 11 bases had no gene match. The CDR3 runs 15 residues. CDR1 and CDR2 from the germline V gene are MNHNS and SASEGT. CDR3 protein: CASSALSTGDVGYTF. The CDR3 DNA follows: TGTGCCAGCAGTGCACTGTCGACAGGGGACGTTGGCTACACCTTC.

The chain uses TRBV27 and TRBJ2-7, with D maybe TRBD2 (5 bases). The germline V gene encodes CDR1 MNHEY and CDR2 SMNVEV (reference sequence). Trimming removed 0 bases from V and 0 bases from J, with 21 bases in between. The CDR3 is 19 amino acids. CDR3 sequence reads: CASSLSEPRNRLTSYEQYF. The CDR3 DNA follows: TGTGCCAGCAGTTTATCGGAGCCCAGGAACAGACTAACCTCCTACGAGCAGTACTTC.

Many counts were recorded for this clonotype. V gene TRBV7-6 combines with J gene TRBJ2-1, with 8 bases that match TRBD2. In germline, CDR1 is SGHVS, CDR2 FNYEAQ. CDR3 size: 15 residues. The ends lost 5 bases at V and 5 bases at J; junction bases unmatched: 8. CDR3 bases: TGTGCCAGCAGCGGGACGGGACTAGGGCACAATGAGCAGTTCTTC. As protein: CASSGTGLGHNEQFF.

This chain uses TRBV7-9 with TRBJ1-3; 7 nucleotides align to TRBD1. This CDR3 has 16 amino acids. Germline CDR1 SEHNR, CDR2 FQNEAQ (reference sequence). The ends lost 6 bases at V and 0 bases at J; junction bases unmatched: 8. CDR3 residues: CASRLSGTDSGNTIYF. CDR3 DNA: TGTGCCAGCAGGCTCTCCGGGACAGACTCTGGAAACACCATATATTTT.

This clonotype was observed a few times. The V and J genes are TRBV27 and TRBJ2-1, with 8 bases fitting TRBD2. The CDR3 contains 17 residues. V shed 0 bases and J 7 bases; nucleotides not matched to a gene: 11. Germline V gene lookup returns CDR1 MNHEY and CDR2 SMNVEV (reference sequence). CDR3 DNA: TGTGCCAGCAGTTTATCGTCCGGCGGGGGGCCCAGGAATGAGCAGTTCTTC. The encoded protein is CASSLSSGGGPRNEQFF.

This clonotype occurred a few times. The chain carries TRBV7-2 and TRBJ1-2, with D unresolved. Germline V CDR1 and CDR2: SGHTA, FQGNSA. The CDR3 consists of 16 residues. V was clipped by 0 bases and J by 4 bases, with 15 bases between them. CDR3 coding DNA: TGTGCCAGCAGCTTAGCCCCCAGATTTCTTGCCTATGGCTACACCTTC. It is translated as CASSLAPRFLAYGYTF.

This clonotype has ten or more counts. The rearrangement joins TRBV7-8 to TRBJ2-7; TRBD2 might be the D (6 bases). V was shortened by 7 bases and J by 2 bases, with 15 bases between the two germline ends. Germline V gene data show CDR1 as SGHVS and CDR2 as FQNEAQ. The CDR3 totals 14 residues. CDR3 nucleotides: TGTGCCAGCACCCCGGGGACGGGGGCCTACGAGCAGTACTTC. Translating gives CASTPGTGAYEQYF.

Many counts were recorded for this clonotype. J is TRBJ1-5 and V is TRBV7-2; possible D gene TRBD1, 6 bases. The CDR3 length is 15 residues. Trimming pared 1 base from V and 6 bases from J, leaving 13 bases between. From germline, CDR1 is SGHTA and CDR2 FQGNSA. For the CDR3, the DNA is TGTGCCAGCAGCTTAGGAGGGGGAACAGGTCAGCCCCAGCATTTT. It specifies CASSLGGGTGQPQHF.

This clonotype appeared many times. The rearrangement uses TRBV7-6 and TRBJ2-1, with D perhaps matching TRBD1 (5 bases). CDR3 length equals 15 residues. Trimming cost V 3 bases and J 8 bases, with 17 bases left between them. Germline-derived CDR1 and CDR2 are SGHVS and FNYEAQ. CDR3 in DNA: TGTGCCAGCAGCTTCGAGGACACCCCTGGCCATGAGCAGTTCTTC. This encodes CASSFEDTPGHEQFF.

The rearrangement joins TRBV28 to TRBJ1-5; D is ambiguous. V was pared by 1 base and J by 6 bases, with 16 bases between. Germline loops: CDR1 MDHEN, CDR2 SYDVKM. The CDR3 length is 16 residues. For the CDR3, the DNA is TGTGCCAGCAGTTTATATTTGGGTCGGGGAGGTCAGCCCCAGCATTTT. It specifies CASSLYLGRGGQPQHF.

On this clonotype itself: One end of the junction varies from germline; a read error may be responsible. V usage is TRBV7-6 and J usage is TRBJ1-6, with D hard to call. CDR3 length equals 16 residues. Germline CDR1 SGHVS, CDR2 FNYEAQ. The CDR3 region has the DNA TGTGCCAGCAGCCTAACGGCAGCTCTGCATAATTCACCCCTCCGCTTT. Its protein product is CASSLTAALHNSPLRF.